This T cell receptor (beta chain) was recovered during a study of blood T cell repertoires in COVID-19 (TCRdb year 2020). A note on the overall study: Collaborator samples came from the United States, Italy and Spain and covered acute and convalescent phases of COVID-19. The prospective study material was composed of cDNA or gDNA derived from T cells, B-cell-depleted T cells, or PBMCs. The dataset comprised deeply sampled blood TCRbeta repertoires from subjects exposed to, actively infected with, or recovered from COVID-19. The repertoires were released in a freely available public database intended as a resource for research on the immune response to SARS-CoV-2. Samples were obtained from the ongoing ImmuneRACE study (first 160 participants) and from roughly 1,300 subjects provided by 6 global collaborators. Nearly every sample came with metadata listing a de-identified subject ID, COVID-19 status, age in years and sex. HLA class I and class II types, where available, came from metadata supplied by the sample provider rather than from assay-based typing.

As concerns this clone: Its antigen target is currently unknown. Base qualities are not recorded, but no much larger clone differs from it by a single base.

The immunoSEQ Assay, a bias-controlled multiplex PCR, was used to amplify TCRbeta CDR3 regions from genomic DNA. As for how the authors treated the data: The number of nucleated cells in each sample was estimated by amplification of reference gene primers within the assay. Sequence reads were collapsed and filtered to measure the absolute abundance of every unique TCRbeta CDR3 rearrangement. For each sample, productive Simpson clonality was calculated as the square root of Simpson's diversity index across productive rearrangements. TCRdb holds this immuneACCESS table with in-frame rearrangements only. Some clones are missing; in checked studies, unresolved V genes explain under half, and the rest has no known cause. V and J calls and clone size follow that table, whereas D and trimming were derived from the DNA. Across this sample there are just over 650,000 clones, with around 90% seen only once. Of the sample, about 0.24% falls within the top ten clones.

What the authors observed across the whole study: How much clinical and demographic metadata was included differed by source and by participant, and the metadata was provided uncurated.

Whole blood was collected in K2EDTA tubes by collaborating institutions according to the institutions' own protocols. For TCRbeta analysis, collaborators shipped samples in one of three forms: frozen whole blood, isolated PBMCs, or DNA extracted from either of those sample types. Here V drops 2 bases and J drops 1 base, and the junction holds 7 bases not matched to any gene. CDR1 and CDR2, per the germline V gene (reference sequence), are LGHDT and YNNKEL. Reading from cysteine to phenylalanine, the CDR3 counts 18 amino acids. Only the CDR3 region is kept as DNA, spanning 54 bases read in frame from base 1.

The clonotype comes from a young woman with acute or convalescent COVID-19. Sequencing was performed on peripheral blood. The chain uses TRBV3-1 (or the pseudogene TRBV3-2) and TRBJ2-2; 10 of the junction bases match TRBD2. The sequenced DNA: TGTGCCAGCAGCCAATTTCCTCGGACTAGCGGGAACACCGGGGAGCTGTTTTTT. It specifies CASSQFPRTSGNTGELFF.